The sequence of this TCR beta chain was determined in a study of post-analysis software for immune sequencing data. Study as a whole: As for disease course, relapsing-remitting, secondary progressive and progressive-relapsing multiple sclerosis were all included. The study, taken as a whole, reports: Versus controls, multiple sclerosis patients showed significantly lower diversity (normalized Chao1). Patients used a handful of TRBV segments, including TRBV5-6, TRBV5-1 and TRBV20-1, more often than controls.

About this clonotype: What it binds is not known.

Researchers reported that TCR beta cDNA libraries carried unique molecular identifiers. The source material, roughly 0.9 to 11 million T cells, gave rise to 450,000 to 550,000 cDNA molecules. TCRdb redid the calling of the PCR reads with MiXCR, one entry per CDR3 protein. The table includes roughly 410,000 distinct CDR3 sequences, roughly 38% detected once. CDR1 and CDR2 (germline): DFQATT, SNEGSKA (reference sequence). The CDR3 is 15 amino acids. Trimming removed 1 base at V and 0 bases at J, with 11 bases between. The sample consisted of blood. The sequence was collected from a girl between 5 and 17 years old with multiple sclerosis. The V gene is TRBV20-1, the J gene TRBJ2-3; D uncertain. CDR3 DNA: TGCAGTGCTAGAGTAGGGCAGTCTAGCACAGATACGCAGTATTTT. Amino acid sequence: CSARVGQSSTDTQYF.